The present T cell receptor beta chain was sequenced within a study of Japanese encephalitis immunity and Zika vaccine responses (dated by TCRdb to about 2021). Regarding the study in general: Three 5.0 ug doses of alum-adjuvanted ZPIV were administered to included participants at weeks 0, 4 and 28. The study examined whether earlier vaccination against Japanese encephalitis virus (JEV) or yellow fever virus (YFV) influenced CD4 T cell responses to the Zika vaccine. Two to three months ahead of the first ZPIV dose, more than ten participants were given JEV vaccine (IXIARO) as a two-dose regimen with the doses 28 days apart. For TCR sequencing, over 5 representative participants were selected from each pre-vaccination group, and samples were taken at week 0 (after pre-vaccination, before ZPIV) and at week 52. One dose of YFV vaccine (YF-VAX) was administered before ZPIV to roughly 12 participants, and several participants were flavivirus-naive. For stimulations, either ZIKV structural-protein peptide pools divided into flavivirus-conserved and non-conserved sets or JEV or YFV peptides matching the pre-vaccination were used. TCR repertoires were also analyzed from a few flavivirus-naive individuals at weeks 2, 6 and 52 after starting ZPIV vaccination. ZIKV peptides were 15-mers overlapping by 11 residues, selected for NetMHCpan/NetMHCII-predicted epitopes with affinity below 50 nM. The paper as a whole reports these results and caveats: The individual peptides behind the cross-reactive responses were not identified because limits on sample size made peptide-pool deconvolution impossible. The samples grouped by participant and showed no similarity across individuals, which suggests that no public TCRs were detected. The analysis was restricted to a subset of trial participants with three doses and adequate samples, and the entire vaccinated cohort was not analyzed. After ZPIV, a significant decrease in repertoire richness of CD4 T cells responding to conserved ZIKV epitopes was observed in JEV-pre-vaccinated donors. Compared with YFV-pre-vaccinated donors, JEV-pre-vaccinated donors had higher repertoire similarity across time-points and stimulations, indicating that more clonotypes were common to ZIKV and JEV stimulation. CD8 T cell responses to ZIKV peptide pools were of very low magnitude and seen in only a few individuals.

PBMCs were labeled with CellTrace CFSE and cultured for five to six days in RPMI with approximately 8.6% human serum plus peptide pools at 0.9 to 1 ug/mL each. Unfixed proliferating CD4 T cells were sorted on a BD FACSAria as live CD56-CD19-CD16-CD3+CD4+ CFSE-low cells. Enrolled adults were healthy and seronegative for ZIKV, JEV, YFV, DENV and WNV by microneutralization screening. Samples were obtained from a phase 1, double-blinded, randomized, placebo-controlled trial of an alum-adjuvanted Zika purified-inactivated virus (ZPIV) vaccine. Peripheral blood mononuclear cells were isolated using a standard procedure and then kept frozen in liquid nitrogen until they were used. Receptors were amplified or captured by 5' RACE. Before sequencing, TCRbeta libraries were pooled in proportion to the sorted cell numbers of each library. Total RNA was extracted from the sorted cells with RNAzol RT, and cDNA was synthesized using an oligo(dT) primer and a template-switching oligo. The TCRbeta V-CDR3-J region was amplified by PCR with Kapa HiFi between a SMARTer oligo primer and a TCRbeta constant-region primer. Illumina adaptors and sample-specific index barcodes were added in a second PCR, followed by HighPrep bead cleanup and Bioanalyzer confirmation of a band of roughly 650 bp. Libraries were sequenced on an Illumina MiSeq with 2x151 bp paired-end reads. Turning to the authors' computational methods: Reads were demultiplexed with an in-house Java program, and TCRbeta annotations were assigned and clonotypes were counted with MiXCR. Repertoire overlap was measured with Morisita-Horn indices from the R package vegan, along with UPGMA clustering and Circos plots of recurring clonotypes. Shannon diversity and richness were normalized to the highest possible value given the input cell numbers, yielding values from 0 to 1. CDR3beta sequences were aligned with MUSCLE, distances were computed with SeqinR, and multidimensional scaling was plotted in R. The public sequencing data were trimmed at Q25 with fastp and processed into clonotypes with MiXCR by TCRdb, which kept only in-frame beta chains. Every distinct CDR3 protein forms one entry, paired with its most common genes and DNA. V and J calls and clone size were set by TCRdb, not the authors. The sample has 600 or so distinct CDR3 sequences on record, approximately 3.8% of them singletons. Of the sample, roughly 31% falls within the top ten clones.

This clonotype is large (0.1 to 1%) in terms of sample share. Per-nucleotide qualities are absent, and no much larger clonotype sits a single base away. V trim: 3 bases; J trim: 6 bases; unmatched bases: 9. From the cysteine up to the phenylalanine, the CDR3 has a length of 16 residues. The entry retains the CDR3 DNA only, 48 bases that are in frame from base 1. Via the germline V gene, CDR1 is SGHRS and CDR2 YFSETQ. The rearranged chain carries TRBV5-1 and TRBJ2-2, with 9 bases aligning to TRBD2. The source of this sequence is an adult woman who received an inactivated Zika virus vaccine. Sequencing used antigen-activated CD4+ T cells from blood, cultured, obtained during a Zika inactivated vaccine study. The CDR3 region: CASSWSGLAGAGELFF. The DNA is as follows: TGCGCCAGCAGCTGGTCGGGACTAGCAGGTGCCGGGGAGCTGTTTTTT.